One sample yielded the 31 T cell receptor beta chains listed below, sequenced in a study of memory CD4+ T cells and cytomegalovirus serostatus. The assay was immunoSEQ multiplex PCR, and TCRdb's table has in-frame clones only and misses some. The repertoire holds 46,000 or so clones, with 77% as singletons. The sort gate was single viable CD3+CD4+CD8-CD45RO+ cells for memory CD4+ T cells. Input material: memory CD4+ T cells from blood. These receptors all stem from an adult in good health and CMV-seronegative.

This clone was seen only once. This chain joins TRBV15 and TRBJ1-1; D unresolved. The V gene lost 1 base and the J gene lost 1 base, with 10 bases spanning the gap. Germline CDR1 reads LNHNV; CDR2 reads YYDKDF (reference sequence). The CDR3 is 15 amino acids. CDR3 sequence (DNA): TGTGCCACCAGCAGAGTACACAGCCCGAACACTGAAGCTTTCTTT. It translates to CATSRVHSPNTEAFF.

The V and J genes are TRBV7-2 and TRBJ2-7; D perhaps matches TRBD2 (6 bases). Germline V gene data show CDR1 as SGHTA and CDR2 as FQGNSA. V was cut by 8 bases and J by 0 bases, with 8 bases left in between. The CDR3 is 12 residues long. The chain's CDR3 is CASGGSSYEQYF. CDR3 coding DNA: TGTGCCAGCGGGGGGAGCTCCTACGAGCAGTACTTC. Complete variable domain (other parts from reference TRBV7-2 and TRBJ2-7): GAGVSQSPSNKVTEKGKDVELRCDPISGHTALYWYRQSLGQGLEFLIYFQGNSAPDKSGLPSDRFSAERTGGSVSTLTIQRTQQEDSAVYLCASGGSSYEQYFGPGTRLTVT.

The V call is TRBV7-6, the J call TRBJ2-2, with 8 bases that match TRBD1. Germline lookup yields CDR1 SGHVS and CDR2 FNYEAQ. The CDR3 is 15 amino acids. V dropped 2 bases and J dropped 4; count of bases not matched to a gene: 3. The DNA for the CDR3 is TGTGCCAGCAGCTTAACCACAGGGGGCACCGGGGAGCTGTTTTTT. It encodes CASSLTTGGTGELFF. Based on the CDR3 plus reference TRBV7-6 and TRBJ2-2, the full variable domain is GAGVSQSPRYKVTKRGQDVALRCDPISGHVSLYWYRQALGQGPEFLTYFNYEAQQDKSGLPNDRFSAERPEGSISTLTIQRTEQRDSAMYRCASSLTTGGTGELFFGEGSRLTVL.

This clone appeared a few times. The chain carries TRBV6-5 and TRBJ1-5; D remains ambiguous. Germline assignment: CDR1 MNHEY and CDR2 SVGAGI. The CDR3 has 15 amino acids. Deletions cut 6 bases from V and 3 bases from J, with 15 bases between. The CDR3 region has the DNA TGTGCCAGCAGATCCGGGGAGACCCCCAATCAGCCCCAGCATTTT. Encoded protein: CASRSGETPNQPQHF.

The J gene is TRBJ1-6, the V gene TRBV7-3, with D hard to call. Trimming left V 0 bases short and J 3 bases short, with 0 bases between. The CDR3 length is 13 residues. Germline V gene data show CDR1 as SGHTA and CDR2 as FQGTGA. CDR3 coding DNA: TGTGCCAGCAGCTTAACCTATAATTCACCCCTCCACTTT. Protein: CASSLTYNSPLHF.

In this sample, this clone turned up a few times. The chain employs TRBV12-5 and TRBJ2-7; possible D gene TRBD1, 6 bases. This CDR3 spans 11 amino acids. Germline CDR1 is LGHNT and CDR2 is FRNRAP. Trimming shortened V by 6 bases and J by 12 bases, and 15 bases separated the two germline ends. This chain's CDR3 is CASGLDSSPYF. CDR3 nucleotide sequence: TGTGCTAGTGGCCTGGACAGTTCTCCGTACTTC.

The V call is TRBV19, the J call TRBJ1-2; 7 bases align to TRBD1. This CDR3 is 17 amino acids long. CDR1 and CDR2 from the germline V gene are LNHDA and SQIVND (reference sequence). The J segment lost 6 bases and the V segment lost 5 bases, leaving 18 bases of the junction unmatched. CDR3 in amino acids: CASSPALYRGGGHGYTF. The CDR3, as DNA: TGTGCCAGTAGTCCCGCCCTCTACAGGGGCGGGGGACATGGCTACACCTTC.

The chain recombines TRBV2 with TRBJ1-3; D gene ambiguous. The length of the CDR3 is 14 residues. The germline V gene encodes CDR1 SNHLY and CDR2 FYNNEI. V lost 3 bases to trimming and J lost 2 bases, with 8 bases between them. The CDR3 spells CASSEVTAGNTIYF. CDR3 DNA sequence: TGTGCCAGCAGTGAGGTGACTGCTGGAAACACCATATATTTT.

This clone was recorded a few times. This chain links TRBV2 with TRBJ1-5, with TRBD1 matching over 7 bases. Germline CDR1 SNHLY, CDR2 FYNNEI. The CDR3 has 15 residues. V trimming: 2 bases; J trimming: 5 bases; junction bases outside the gene matches: 6. Written as DNA, the CDR3 is TGTGCCAGCAGTGAAAGAAAAGGGGGCGATCAGCCCCAGCATTTT. Residues: CASSERKGGDQPQHF.

This clone was seen more than once but under ten times. The chain has TRBV12-5 and TRBJ1-3, with 7 bases lining up with TRBD1. V dropped 4 bases and J dropped 9; count of bases not matched to a gene: 6. The CDR3 is 13 residues long. From germline, CDR1 is LGHNT and CDR2 FRNRAP. The chain's CDR3 is CASGSTAGGTIYF. CDR3 DNA sequence: TGTGCTAGTGGTTCGACCGCAGGGGGCACCATATATTTT.

This clone was observed a single time. The chain is built from TRBV6-5 and TRBJ1-2; 8 bases line up with TRBD1. This CDR3 contains 14 residues. Germline V lookup: CDR1 MNHEY, CDR2 SVGAGI. V lost 6 bases, J lost 2 bases, and 5 bases stayed unmatched. This chain's CDR3 is CASSRDRINYGYTF. CDR3 in DNA: TGTGCCAGCAGCAGGGACAGGATAAACTATGGCTACACCTTC.

The chain links TRBV30 to TRBJ1-1; D unresolved. The germline gives CDR1 GTSNPN, CDR2 SVGIG (reference sequence). Trimming removed 4 bases at V and 0 bases at J, with 6 bases between. This CDR3 contains 12 residues. CDR3 region: CAWTPVNTEAFF. The CDR3 nucleotides are TGTGCCTGGACCCCAGTGAACACTGAAGCTTTCTTT.

The chain combines TRBV30 with TRBJ1-1, with 7 bases fitting TRBD1. CDR1 is GTSNPN, CDR2 SVGIG, per germline (reference sequence). The J segment lost 8 bases and the V segment lost 2 bases, leaving 14 bases of the junction unmatched. The CDR3 loop spans 15 amino acids. The CDR3 protein is CAWSPRAGKTGEAFF. The CDR3, as DNA: TGTGCCTGGAGTCCACGAGCAGGGAAGACAGGGGAAGCTTTCTTT.

V and J are TRBV18 and TRBJ1-1; TRBD1 matches 9 bases. Germline-derived CDR1 and CDR2 are KGHSH and LQKENI. V lost 4 bases to trimming and J lost 8 bases; unmatched junction nucleotides: 8. The CDR3 length is 14 residues. As DNA, the CDR3 is TGTGCCAGCTCACAGACAGGGGGACAGGGAGAAGCTTTCTTT. This translates into CASSQTGGQGEAFF.

The J gene is TRBJ2-7, the V gene TRBV25-1; TRBD1 matches 9 bases. The CDR3 sequence is 14 residues long. J lost 2 bases, V lost 5 bases, and 4 bases had no gene match. The V gene's germline CDR1 is MGHDK and CDR2 SYGVNS. The CDR3 DNA follows: TGTGCCAGCAGTACTGACAGGGGGGCCTACGAGCAGTACTTC. Residues: CASSTDRGAYEQYF.

The genes are TRBV5-4 and TRBJ1-2, with a tentative D call TRBD1 (5 bases). CDR1 and CDR2 from the germline V gene are SGHNT and YYREEE (reference sequence). Trimming took 0 bases from V and 3 from J, leaving 15 bases between them. The CDR3 has 16 residues. The CDR3 sequence: CASSLAGQGVDYGYTF. DNA for the CDR3: TGTGCCAGCAGCTTGGCGGGCCAGGGTGTGGACTATGGCTACACCTTC.

The CDR3 coding sequence is TGTGCCATCACTGGGACAGAAAAATATGGCTACACCTTC. It specifies CAITGTEKYGYTF. J is TRBJ1-2 and V is TRBV10-3; 7 positions match TRBD1. In germline, CDR1 is ENHRY, CDR2 SYGVKD. This CDR3 region has 13 residues. V shed 7 bases, J shed 5 bases, and the junction held 7 bases outside the gene matches.

The CDR3 loop is CASSPSLGGGGETQYF. The DNA of the CDR3 is TGTGCCAGCAGCCCTTCCCTGGGCGGGGGAGGAGAGACCCAGTACTTC. This chain connects TRBV7-8 to TRBJ2-5; 7 nucleotides match TRBD2. Trimming cost V 5 bases and J 4 bases; bases outside gene matches: 13. This CDR3 spans 16 amino acids. CDR1 and CDR2 from the germline V gene are SGHVS and FQNEAQ.

The chain uses TRBV6-1 and TRBJ1-2; tentative D call: TRBD1 (5 bases). Per the germline V gene, CDR1 is MNHNS and CDR2 is SASEGT. V was trimmed by 5 bases and J by 7 bases, leaving 11 bases between them. CDR3 length equals 12 residues. The CDR3 DNA sequence: TGTGCCAGCAGTAGGCGGGACGGTGGCTACACCTTC. Protein product: CASSRRDGGYTF.

This CDR3 reads CASSIQGGRETQYF. Written as DNA, the CDR3 is TGTGCCAGCAGCATCCAGGGGGGCCGGGAGACCCAGTACTTC. The chain recombines TRBV9 with TRBJ2-5; possible D gene TRBD1, 7 bases. The CDR3 runs 14 residues. Trimming cost V 4 bases and J 5 bases, with 15 bases left between them. Germline values: CDR1 SGDLS, CDR2 YYNGEE.

The rearrangement uses TRBV27 and TRBJ1-4; D is ambiguous. Germline lookup yields CDR1 MNHEY and CDR2 SMNVEV (reference sequence). The CDR3 totals 14 residues. V gave up 0 bases and J gave up 8 bases, with 10 bases separating them. The DNA for the CDR3 is TGTGCCAGCAGTTTATCCGGTCGCGGGGAAAAACTGTTTTTT. Translation: CASSLSGRGEKLFF.

This rearrangement joins TRBV28 to TRBJ1-4; D is undetermined. Trimming took 6 bases from V and 7 from J, leaving 6 bases between them. Looked up from germline, CDR1 is MDHEN and CDR2 is SYDVKM. This CDR3 is built from 11 residues. The CDR3 DNA sequence: TGTGCCAGCAGCCTCGGTGAAAAACTGTTTTTT. This translates into CASSLGEKLFF.

As DNA, the CDR3 is TGTGCCAGCAGTGAATTGGGGGTAAAGGCAGATTTGTACTTC. This translates into CASSELGVKADLYF. The rearrangement links TRBV6-1 to TRBJ2-7; D may be TRBD1 or TRBD2 (5 bases each). In germline, CDR1 is MNHNS, CDR2 SASEGT. This CDR3 region has 14 residues. V lost 2 bases and J lost 12, with 20 bases in between.

This clone has a handful of counts. The genes are TRBV4-3 and TRBJ2-3; D is ambiguous. The V gene's germline CDR1 is LGHNA and CDR2 YSLEER. The CDR3 covers 14 residues. V was shortened by 3 bases and J by 3 bases, with 10 bases between the two germline ends. The CDR3 protein is CASSHKPTTDTQYF. The CDR3 DNA sequence: TGCGCCAGCAGCCATAAACCGACAACAGATACGCAGTATTTT.

This clone was detected only once. The rearrangement joins TRBV4-2 to TRBJ1-4, with TRBD1 as a possible D gene (5 bases). The CDR3 length is 16 residues. V shed 1 base and J shed 4 bases, with 13 bases lying between them. CDR1 is LGHNA, CDR2 YNFKEQ, per germline. The CDR3: CASSQVGTPLNEKLFF. The CDR3 DNA is TGTGCCAGCAGCCAAGTCGGGACGCCTCTTAATGAAAAACTGTTTTTT.

The rearrangement links TRBV18 to TRBJ1-1; 9 bases line up with TRBD1. V trimming: 6 bases; J trimming: 5 bases; junction bases outside the gene matches: 13. The CDR3 sequence is 16 residues long. CDR1 and CDR2 (germline): KGHSH, LQKENI. Here the CDR3 DNA reads TGTGCCAGCTCCGGAACAGGGGGCGCAAGGTCTACTGAAGCTTTCTTT. As protein: CASSGTGGARSTEAFF.

This clone was recorded once. The chain has TRBV6-1 and TRBJ2-3; the D call may be TRBD1 or TRBD2 (6 bases each). This CDR3 is built from 14 residues. Per germline, CDR1 MNHNS and CDR2 SASEGT. Trimming cost V 6 bases and J 7 bases, with 17 bases left between them. The CDR3 protein is CASRTRGTFNTQYF. In nucleotides, the CDR3 is TGTGCCAGCAGAACAAGGGGGACTTTTAATACGCAGTATTTT.

The V call is TRBV6-6, the J call TRBJ1-1, with 7 bases aligning to TRBD1. The germline CDR1 and CDR2 sequences are MNHNY and SVGAGI (reference sequence). The CDR3 extends over 15 amino acids. V gave up 8 bases and J gave up 3 bases; unmatched junction bases: 12. The CDR3 reads CASRGFYRGYTEAFF. CDR3 nucleotides: TGTGCCAGCCGGGGTTTTTACAGGGGCTACACTGAAGCTTTCTTT.

By proportion, this clone is medium-sized. The V and J genes are TRBV4-1 and TRBJ1-2, with TRBD1 as a possible D gene (6 bases). The germline V and J ends were trimmed by 0 bases and 8 bases, with 19 bases remaining between them. CDR3 length: 16 amino acids. The V gene's germline CDR1 is MGHRA and CDR2 YSYEKL. The CDR3 DNA reads TGCGCCAGCAGCCAAGAGGTTACCACAGGGTTTAGGGGCTACACCTTC. Protein sequence: CASSQEVTTGFRGYTF.

The rearrangement links TRBV30 to TRBJ1-4; no firm D call. The CDR3 spans 14 residues. V was shortened by 4 bases and J by 6 bases, with 15 bases between the two germline ends. Per the germline V gene, CDR1 is GTSNPN and CDR2 is SVGIG (reference sequence). Written as DNA, the CDR3 is TGTGCCTGGAACCGACCCCCTCGGGATGAAAAACTGTTTTTT. Encoded protein: CAWNRPPRDEKLFF.

The chain couples TRBV7-2 to TRBJ1-6, with D possibly TRBD1 on 5 matching bases. This CDR3 is built from 16 residues. Germline V gives CDR1 SGHTA, CDR2 FQGNSA. The V end was cut by 10 bases, the J end by 0 bases, with 16 bases between. CDR3 residues: CATRGSSSSYNSPLHF. The CDR3 DNA follows: TGTGCCACAAGGGGATCCTCGAGCTCCTATAATTCACCCCTCCACTTT.